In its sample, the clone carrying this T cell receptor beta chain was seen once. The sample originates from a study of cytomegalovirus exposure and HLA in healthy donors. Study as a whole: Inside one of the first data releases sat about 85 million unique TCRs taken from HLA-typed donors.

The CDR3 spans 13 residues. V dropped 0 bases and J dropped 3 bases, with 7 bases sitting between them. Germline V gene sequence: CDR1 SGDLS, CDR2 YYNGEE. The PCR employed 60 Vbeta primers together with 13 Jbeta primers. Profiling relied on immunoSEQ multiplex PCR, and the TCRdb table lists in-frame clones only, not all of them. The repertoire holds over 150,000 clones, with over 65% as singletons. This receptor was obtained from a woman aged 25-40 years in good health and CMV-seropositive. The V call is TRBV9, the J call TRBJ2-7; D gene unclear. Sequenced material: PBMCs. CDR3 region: CASSVASDYEQYF. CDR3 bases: TGTGCCAGCAGCGTAGCTAGTGACTACGAGCAGTACTTC.